This T cell receptor (beta chain) was documented in a study of graft-versus-host responses after intestinal transplantation. Study-wide background: Induction using anti-thymocyte globulin, followed by tacrolimus and steroids for 3 to 4 years, was given to all recipients.

The repertoire was sequenced with immunoSEQ multiplex PCR; TCRdb's copy has only in-frame clones and lacks some. The data show approximately 120,000 clones, around nine tenths seen once. Study-level points and caveats: In recipient marrow, GvH clones were found, and some appeared first in ileum or blood.

In regard to this clone: Antigen: not known.

The origin of this receptor is a human donor who received an intestinal transplant. The sequences come from unstimulated CD4+ T cells sorted from spleen or lymph node cells, collected before intestinal transplant.

CDR3 DNA sequence: TGTGCCAGCAGCGTAGGGGTGTCTGCAACTAATGAAAAACTGTTTTTT. It is translated as CASSVGVSATNEKLFF. The V gene is TRBV9, the J gene TRBJ1-4; D is uncertain. Deletions cut 0 bases from V and 0 bases from J, with 9 bases between. The germline gives CDR1 SGDLS, CDR2 YYNGEE. This CDR3 region has 16 residues.